The rows below give T cell receptor beta chains drawn from one sample of a study of regulatory T cells in long-lasting Graves disease. TCRdb re-derived calls from the multiplex PCR reads in MiXCR, one entry per CDR3 protein. The table shows just over 600,000 distinct CDR3 sequences, with under 20% occurring only once. This sample was also put to use in a study of T cells in Graves' hyperthyroidism and ophthalmopathy.

Sequencing was performed on peripheral blood mononuclear cells (PBMCs), taken at new diagnosis, from a patient treated with antithyroid drugs. These receptors came from a woman aged 25 to 39 with Graves disease. Both conserved end residues are part of each CDR3. Fields, in order: V gene, D gene, clone size, J gene, CDR3 DNA, CDR3 protein. The D gene is left open where the match is weak. Part of the rows lack a size; the others show once, few, many or a class for expanded clones.

V gene: TRBV20-1
D gene: -
clone size: -
J gene: TRBJ2-1
CDR3 DNA: TGCAGTGCTAGAGAAAGGTACAATGAGCAGTTCTTC
CDR3 protein: CSARERYNEQFF

V gene: TRBV6-1
D gene: TRBD2
clone size: -
J gene: TRBJ2-1
CDR3 DNA: TGTGCCAGCAGTCGGGGGACTAGCGGGAGGGTAAATGAGCAGTTCTTC
CDR3 protein: CASSRGTSGRVNEQFF

V gene: TRBV28
D gene: -
clone size: few
J gene: TRBJ2-2
CDR3 DNA: TGTGCCAGCTTCCTTCGGCAGACCGGGGAGCTGTTTTTT
CDR3 protein: CASFLRQTGELFF

V gene: TRBV2
D gene: -
clone size: many
J gene: TRBJ1-1
CDR3 DNA: TGTGCCAGCAGGGCAGGAAACCCCGAAGCTTTCTTT
CDR3 protein: CASRAGNPEAFF

V gene: TRBV6-5
D gene: -
clone size: many
J gene: TRBJ2-2
CDR3 DNA: TGTGCCAGCAGTTACTCGATTTCTGGGGGTGCCGGGGAGCTGTTTTTT
CDR3 protein: CASSYSISGGAGELFF

V gene: TRBV5-1
D gene: TRBD1
clone size: many
J gene: TRBJ2-3
CDR3 DNA: TGCGCCAGCAGCTACTTCGGGACAGGGGACGCAGATACGCAGTATTTT
CDR3 protein: CASSYFGTGDADTQYF

V gene: TRBV19
D gene: -
clone size: few
J gene: TRBJ2-2
CDR3 DNA: TGTGCCAGTACCGCCGGAAATACCCGAGGCACCGGGGAGCTGTTTTTT
CDR3 protein: CASTAGNTRGTGELFF

V gene: TRBV28
D gene: TRBD2
clone size: many
J gene: TRBJ2-6
CDR3 DNA: TGTGCCAGCAGTCCGCCGGCGGGAGTGCACTCTGGGGCCAACGTCCTGACTTTC
CDR3 protein: CASSPPAGVHSGANVLTF

V gene: TRBV7-2
D gene: -
clone size: -
J gene: TRBJ2-2
CDR3 DNA: -
CDR3 protein: CASSLDSFGSGILAGELFF

V gene: TRBV7-9
D gene: -
clone size: many
J gene: TRBJ2-1
CDR3 DNA: TGTGCCACCACCCTTGTGGGCAATGAGCAGTTCTTC
CDR3 protein: CATTLVGNEQFF

V gene: TRBV7-8
D gene: -
clone size: many
J gene: TRBJ1-5
CDR3 DNA: TGTGCCAGCAGCCCACGACAGCGACTTAGCAATCAGCCCCAGCATTTT
CDR3 protein: CASSPRQRLSNQPQHF